Shown below are 21 T cell receptor beta chains from a single sample sequenced in a study of T cell changes during pregnancy in multiple sclerosis (dated by TCRdb to the late 2010s). The library relied on the immunoSEQ multiplex PCR assay. In TCRdb, the immuneACCESS table is reduced to in-frame sequences with V and J assigned. These tables do not hold every clone; where another copy was compared, an unresolved V gene accounts for under half, and the others remain unexplained. The sample table lists over 40,000 clones, roughly nine tenths of them with a count of one. The ten top clones hold 1% to 1.5% of the sample. Sequencing used CD4+ T cells from peripheral blood mononuclear cells, obtained in the second trimester of pregnancy. Receptor source: a female donor with multiple sclerosis, enrolled in a pregnancy study.

This rearrangement joins TRBV2 to TRBJ2-7, with TRBD1 as a possible D gene (6 bases). There are 13 residues in the CDR3. Germline CDR1 is SNHLY and CDR2 is FYNNEI. V lost 7 bases and J 1 base, leaving 11 bases between the germline ends. Here the CDR3 reads CASTSQGSYEQYF. CDR3 coding DNA: TGTGCCAGCACCTCACAGGGATCCTACGAGCAGTACTTC.

The chain uses TRBV11-2 and TRBJ2-3, with 8 bases lining up with TRBD2. CDR3 size: 16 residues. Looked up from germline, CDR1 is SGHAT and CDR2 is FQNNGV. With 3 bases clipped from V and 0 bases from J, the junction kept 5 bases outside the gene matches. Here the CDR3 DNA reads TGTGCCAGCAGCTTTAATAGCGGGATGAGCACAGATACGCAGTATTTT. As protein: CASSFNSGMSTDTQYF.

The chain uses TRBV7-2 and TRBJ2-4; maybe TRBD2 (5 bases). Germline assignment: CDR1 SGHTA and CDR2 FQGNSA. The V and J ends lost 5 bases and 3 bases respectively, with 23 bases between them. The CDR3 runs 18 residues. The CDR3 loop reads CASSPTIAPLSDKNIQYF. The CDR3, as DNA: TGTGCCAGCAGCCCGACAATAGCCCCCCTTAGCGACAAAAACATTCAGTACTTC.

Here the CDR3 DNA reads TGTGCCAGCAGTGAACTAGCGGGAAGGTACGAGCAGTACTTC. As protein: CASSELAGRYEQYF. The V call is TRBV6-1, the J call TRBJ2-7; 9 bases are shared with TRBD2. The V and J ends lost 2 bases and 4 bases, in that order; junction bases with no gene match: 3. Germline values: CDR1 MNHNS, CDR2 SASEGT. This CDR3 comprises 14 residues.

V usage is TRBV28 and J usage is TRBJ1-3, with D hard to call. Germline loops: CDR1 MDHEN, CDR2 SYDVKM. Trimming took off 5 bases at V and 0 bases at J, with 20 bases between the two ends. This CDR3 region has 18 residues. As DNA, the CDR3 is TGTGCCAGCAGTCCTCACCGCCGACACCCCATCTCTGGAAACACCATATATTTT. Protein: CASSPHRRHPISGNTIYF. The full variable domain, rest sourced from reference TRBV28 and TRBJ1-3, is DVKVTQSSRYLVKRTGEKVFLECVQDMDHENMFWYRQDPGLGLRLIYFSYDVKMKEKGDIPEGYSVSREKKERFSLILESASTNQTSMYLCASSPHRRHPISGNTIYFGEGSWLTVV.

This clone was seen once. V gene TRBV7-2 combines with J gene TRBJ2-6; D might be TRBD1 (6 bases). CDR1 SGHTA and CDR2 FQGNSA come from the germline V gene. V lost 5 bases, J lost 0 bases, and 17 bases lay in between. The CDR3 has 18 residues. The CDR3 loop is CASSISTGTFSGANVLTF. CDR3 DNA sequence: TGTGCCAGCAGCATATCGACAGGAACCTTCTCTGGGGCCAACGTCCTGACTTTC.

The chain recombines TRBV10-3 with TRBJ2-1; TRBD1 might be the D (7 bases). Germline assignment: CDR1 ENHRY and CDR2 SYGVKD. The length of the CDR3 is 17 residues. The germline V and J ends were trimmed by 2 bases and 0 bases, with 14 bases remaining between them. The CDR3 DNA sequence: TGTGCCATCAGTGAGGGAGGGGGCAGGAGCTCCTACAATGAGCAGTTCTTC. It specifies CAISEGGGRSSYNEQFF.

This sequence joins TRBV6-6 and TRBJ2-1, with TRBD2 identical over 8 bases. In germline, CDR1 is MNHNY, CDR2 SVGAGI (reference sequence). J was trimmed by 0 bases and V by 7 bases; bases with no gene match: 5. The CDR3 consists of 15 residues. The CDR3 bases are TGTGCCAGCACCAGTAGCGGGATCTCCTACAATGAGCAGTTCTTC. This sequence encodes CASTSSGISYNEQFF.

V usage is TRBV7-6 and J usage is TRBJ1-2, with TRBD1 matching 10 bases. Germline values: CDR1 SGHVS, CDR2 FNYEAQ. The CDR3 runs to 14 residues. Germline trimming cut 2 bases from V and 6 bases from J; bases unmatched to any gene: 3. This CDR3 reads CASSLSGTGDGYTF. Written as DNA, the CDR3 is TGTGCCAGCAGCTTATCCGGGACAGGGGATGGCTACACCTTC.

This clone was seen just once. The chain has TRBV7-2 and TRBJ2-3, with D tentatively TRBD1 (6 bases). V gave up 7 bases and J gave up 1 base, with 15 bases separating them. The CDR3 contains 15 residues. Germline V CDR1 and CDR2: SGHTA, FQGNSA. The CDR3 coding sequence is TGTGCCAGCACCGCGGACAGCGTTCGCACAGATACGCAGTATTTT. Its protein is CASTADSVRTDTQYF.

This clone is a singleton in its sample. In DNA form, the CDR3 reads TGCAGCTCCCGTCGGGGTGTCACTGAAGCTTTCTTT. Amino acids: CSSRRGVTEAFF. This chain links TRBV29-1 with TRBJ1-1; D uncertain. Looked up from germline, CDR1 is SQVTM and CDR2 is ANQGSEA. Trimming left V 8 bases short and J 4 bases short, with 14 bases between. This CDR3 is 12 amino acids long.

This clone was seen a handful of times. V and J are TRBV15 and TRBJ2-3, with 7 nucleotides matching TRBD2. The CDR3 runs to 16 residues. With V trimmed by 5 bases and J by 1 base, 9 bases remained unmatched. Germline V lookup: CDR1 LNHNV, CDR2 YYDKDF (reference sequence). The DNA of the CDR3 is TGTGCCACCAGCGGTAGCGGGTGGGGGGGCACAGATACGCAGTATTTT. This gives the protein CATSGSGWGGTDTQYF.

CDR3 loop: CASKAGVLETQYF. The CDR3 DNA sequence: TGTGCCAGCAAGGCGGGAGTTTTGGAGACCCAGTACTTC. This chain joins TRBV2 and TRBJ2-5; 7 bases are shared with TRBD2. The CDR3 is 13 residues long. V shed 7 bases, J shed 5 bases, and the junction held 7 bases outside the gene matches. Germline V gene data show CDR1 as SNHLY and CDR2 as FYNNEI.

The J gene is TRBJ2-1, the V gene TRBV5-1; 11 bases match TRBD2. V shed 0 bases and J 7 bases; nucleotides not matched to a gene: 3. CDR3 length: 15 amino acids. Germline V CDR1 and CDR2: SGHRS, YFSETQ. For the CDR3, the DNA is TGCGCCAGCAGCTTGGTTAGCGGGAGGGGGAATGAGCAGTTCTTC. Its protein is CASSLVSGRGNEQFF.

This chain connects TRBV19 to TRBJ2-2; no reliable D call. Germline V gene lookup returns CDR1 LNHDA and CDR2 SQIVND (reference sequence). The germline V and J ends were trimmed by 6 bases and 4 bases, with 6 bases remaining between them. This CDR3 has 12 amino acids. CDR3: CASSSGTGELFF. CDR3 nucleotides: TGTGCCAGTAGCTCGGGCACCGGGGAGCTGTTTTTT.

The rearrangement uses TRBV7-9 and TRBJ1-3, with D possibly TRBD1 on 6 matching bases. The CDR3 sequence is 16 residues long. V lost 2 bases to trimming and J lost 3 bases, with 14 bases between them. Per the germline V gene, CDR1 is SEHNR and CDR2 is FQNEAQ (reference sequence). Here the CDR3 DNA reads TGTGCCAGCAGCTTATCTATCCAGGGGCTTGGAAACACCATATATTTT. Residues: CASSLSIQGLGNTIYF.

The J gene is TRBJ2-5, the V gene TRBV10-3; TRBD1 is a possible D gene (5 bases). Germline V lookup: CDR1 ENHRY, CDR2 SYGVKD. The CDR3 totals 15 residues. V lost 2 bases and J lost 5, with 15 bases in between. The CDR3 DNA is TGTGCCATCAGTGAGGGACCTAAGGCAGGGGAGACCCAGTACTTC. This translates into CAISEGPKAGETQYF.

The V and J genes are TRBV30 and TRBJ2-7, with D tentatively TRBD1 (6 bases). The length of the CDR3 is 16 residues. Between the trimmed V and J ends, which lost 0 bases and 0 bases, there was a span of 15 bases. The V gene's germline CDR1 is GTSNPN and CDR2 SVGIG (reference sequence). CDR3: CAWSVQGWGSSYEQYF. CDR3 bases: TGTGCCTGGAGTGTACAGGGATGGGGAAGCTCCTACGAGCAGTACTTC.

The CDR3 protein is CASKGTANTGELFF. Written as DNA, the CDR3 is TGTGCCAGCAAGGGGACAGCGAACACCGGGGAGCTGTTTTTT. The chain uses TRBV6-1 and TRBJ2-2; 7 bases fit TRBD1. V lost 7 bases, J lost 0 bases, and 2 bases stayed unmatched. CDR1 is MNHNS and CDR2 is SASEGT in the germline V gene. The CDR3 is 14 residues long.

J is TRBJ2-3 and V is TRBV6-1; 9 nucleotides line up with TRBD2. In germline, CDR1 is MNHNS, CDR2 SASEGT. CDR3 length: 13 amino acids. V was clipped by 5 bases and J by 5 bases; unmatched bases: 2. CDR3 loop: CASSLREGDTQYF. CDR3 DNA sequence: TGTGCCAGCAGTTTGCGGGAGGGAGATACGCAGTATTTT.

This clone was detected once. The chain links TRBV7-2 to TRBJ2-1; weak D call: TRBD2 (5 bases). CDR3 length equals 14 residues. V lost 2 bases and J lost 2, with 7 bases in between. CDR1 and CDR2 (germline): SGHTA, FQGNSA. This CDR3 is CASSLSSAYNEQFF. The DNA of the CDR3 is TGTGCCAGCAGCTTAAGTAGCGCCTACAATGAGCAGTTCTTC.